One sample yielded the 8 T cell receptor beta chains listed below, sequenced in a study of blood T cell repertoires in COVID-19. The table came from immunoSEQ multiplex PCR; TCRdb's copy has only in-frame clones and leaves some out. Of some 290,000 clones detected, approximately 91% appear once; the ten largest clones hold around 3.9%. Material for sequencing was PBMCs or T cells enriched from blood (not recorded which). These receptors were obtained from a woman in her twenties or thirties who had been exposed to COVID-19.

The chain combines TRBV18 with TRBJ2-2, with 7 bases aligning to TRBD2. With V trimmed by 5 bases and J by 2 bases, 5 bases remained unmatched. CDR1 KGHSH and CDR2 LQKENI come from the germline V gene. The CDR3 loop spans 15 amino acids. The DNA of the CDR3 is TGTGCCAGCTCATCACAAGCGGGAAACACCGGGGAGCTGTTTTTT. Protein: CASSSQAGNTGELFF.

This chain joins TRBV19 and TRBJ2-7, with a possible D match to TRBD2 (7 bases). Trimming took 5 bases from V and 3 from J, leaving 14 bases between them. The germline V gene encodes CDR1 LNHDA and CDR2 SQIVND (reference sequence). This CDR3 contains 14 residues. CDR3 sequence: CASSPPGGLYEQYF. The CDR3 DNA reads TGTGCCAGTAGTCCCCCCGGGGGGCTCTACGAGCAGTACTTC.

The genes are TRBV15 and TRBJ1-2, with a tentative D call TRBD1 (6 bases). The length of the CDR3 is 14 residues. V was trimmed by 0 bases and J by 4 bases, leaving 9 bases between them. The germline CDR1 and CDR2 sequences are LNHNV and YYDKDF (reference sequence). CDR3 protein: CATSREDSLYGYTF. The CDR3 DNA reads TGTGCCACCAGCAGAGAGGACAGCCTCTATGGCTACACCTTC.

CDR3 protein: CASSWDRGMWNTEAFF. For the CDR3, the DNA is TGTGCCAGCAGTTGGGACAGGGGAATGTGGAACACTGAAGCTTTCTTT. The V gene is TRBV27, the J gene TRBJ1-1; 10 positions agree with TRBD1. The CDR3 consists of 16 residues. Germline-derived CDR1 and CDR2 are MNHEY and SMNVEV (reference sequence). J lost 1 base, V lost 4 bases, and 6 bases had no gene match.

The chain joins TRBV10-2 to TRBJ1-2, with D possibly being TRBD1 (5 bases). CDR3 length equals 14 residues. Germline V gene lookup returns CDR1 WSHSY and CDR2 SAAADI. Trimming took 4 bases from V and 4 from J, leaving 13 bases between them. As DNA, the CDR3 is TGCGCCAGCAGTGGGGGCCCCCAGATCTATGGCTACACCTTC. This sequence encodes CASSGGPQIYGYTF.

The chain couples TRBV10-3 to TRBJ1-3; tentatively, D is TRBD1 (6 bases). CDR3 length: 14 amino acids. V dropped 4 bases and J dropped 3 bases, with 10 bases sitting between them. Germline CDR1 is ENHRY and CDR2 is SYGVKD. The CDR3 loop reads CAISGQEGGNTIYF. For the CDR3, the DNA is TGTGCCATCAGTGGACAGGAAGGTGGAAACACCATATATTTT.

The V and J genes are TRBV5-1 and TRBJ1-6; D might be TRBD1 (5 bases). V was trimmed by 0 bases and J by 10 bases, leaving 14 bases between them. From germline, CDR1 is SGHRS and CDR2 YFSETQ. The CDR3 has 15 amino acids. The CDR3 sequence: CASSLESQGGSPLHF. Here the CDR3 DNA reads TGCGCCAGCAGCTTGGAGAGTCAGGGTGGATCACCCCTCCACTTT.

The chain carries TRBV4-3 and TRBJ2-1; D gene unclear. The germline V gene has CDR1 LGHNA and CDR2 YSLEER. V lost 0 bases and J lost 6, with 15 bases in between. This CDR3 has 16 amino acids. The CDR3 DNA sequence: TGCGCCAGCAGCCAAGACTCGCGATTCCGGGTCAATGAGCAGTTCTTC. This codes for CASSQDSRFRVNEQFF.